Below are 2 T cell receptor beta chains sequenced from a single sample in a study of regulatory T cells in long-lasting Graves disease. iRepertoire HTBI primers and Arm-PCR of CDR3 regions built TCR beta libraries. TCRdb passed the multiplex PCR reads through MiXCR, listing each CDR3 protein once. The table has about 430,000 distinct CDR3 sequences, approximately 16% seen once; the top ten hold about 8%. Time point defined: newly diagnosed GD, antithyroid drugs for less than 3 months. From RNA extracted from PBMCs, the TCR library was made. Another study also made use of these data, one on T cells in Graves' hyperthyroidism and ophthalmopathy.

Here the sequenced sample was peripheral blood mononuclear cells (PBMCs), taken at new diagnosis, from a patient treated with antithyroid drugs. These receptors originate from a woman aged 40 to 49 with Graves disease.

This clonotype was seen ten or more times. The chain carries TRBV28 and TRBJ2-5; tentative D call: TRBD1 (6 bases). Germline V gene sequence: CDR1 MDHEN, CDR2 SYDVKM. Trimming removed 5 bases at V and 2 bases at J, with 12 bases between. CDR3 size: 14 residues. The CDR3 bases are TGTGCCAGCAGTCCTCCCACAGGGCAAGAGACCCAGTACTTC. It yields the protein CASSPPTGQETQYF.

The chain joins TRBV12-3 or TRBV12-4 to TRBJ2-2; 11 bases fit TRBD2. The V and J ends lost 4 bases and 6 bases, in that order; junction bases with no gene match: 16. This CDR3 is built from 19 residues. The chain's CDR3 is CASSSTGAAGLAGPGELFF. The CDR3 nucleotides are TGTGCCAGCAGTTCCACCGGGGCAGCCGGACTAGCGGGCCCCGGGGAGCTGTTTTTT.